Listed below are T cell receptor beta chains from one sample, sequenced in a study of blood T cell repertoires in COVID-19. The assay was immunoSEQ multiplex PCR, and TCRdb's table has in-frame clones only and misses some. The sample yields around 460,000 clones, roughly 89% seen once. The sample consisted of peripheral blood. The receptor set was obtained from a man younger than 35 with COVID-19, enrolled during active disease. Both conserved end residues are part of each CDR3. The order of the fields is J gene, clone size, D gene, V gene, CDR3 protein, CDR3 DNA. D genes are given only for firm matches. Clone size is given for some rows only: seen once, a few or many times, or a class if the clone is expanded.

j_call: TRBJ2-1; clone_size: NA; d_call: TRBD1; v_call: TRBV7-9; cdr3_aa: CASSLGQGLNEQFF; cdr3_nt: TGTGCCAGCAGCTTAGGACAGGGGCTAAATGAGCAGTTCTTC
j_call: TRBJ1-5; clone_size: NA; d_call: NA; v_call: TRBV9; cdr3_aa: CASSAFGGNQPQHF; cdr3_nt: TGTGCCAGCAGCGCCTTCGGGGGGAATCAGCCCCAGCATTTT
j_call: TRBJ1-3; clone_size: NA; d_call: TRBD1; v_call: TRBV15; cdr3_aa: CATSRDRGGNTIYF; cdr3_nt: TGTGCCACCAGCAGGGACAGGGGAGGAAACACCATATATTTT
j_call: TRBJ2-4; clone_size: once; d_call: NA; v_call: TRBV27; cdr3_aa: CASSLVAGASAKNIQYF; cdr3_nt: TGTGCCAGCAGTTTGGTTGCGGGGGCGTCGGCCAAAAACATTCAGTACTTC
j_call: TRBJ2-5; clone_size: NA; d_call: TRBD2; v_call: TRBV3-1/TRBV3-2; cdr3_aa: CASSHGTRGAGQETQYF; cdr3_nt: TGTGCCAGCAGTCACGGGACGCGGGGAGCGGGGCAAGAGACCCAGTACTTC
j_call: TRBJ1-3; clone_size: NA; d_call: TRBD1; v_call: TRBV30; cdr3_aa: CAWSVRRGTAGNTIYF; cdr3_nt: TGTGCCTGGAGTGTACGTCGAGGGACAGCTGGAAACACCATATATTTT
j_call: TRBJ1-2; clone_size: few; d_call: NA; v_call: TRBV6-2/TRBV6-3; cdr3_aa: CASSYWSDGYGYTF; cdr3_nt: TGTGCCAGCAGTTACTGGAGTGATGGCTATGGCTACACCTTC
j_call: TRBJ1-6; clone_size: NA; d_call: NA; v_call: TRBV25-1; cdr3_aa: CASSEYPNSPLHF; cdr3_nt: TGTGCCAGCAGTGAATACCCAAATTCACCCCTCCACTTT
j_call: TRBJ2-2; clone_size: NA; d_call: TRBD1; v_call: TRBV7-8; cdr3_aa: CASNPLRGPGTGELFF; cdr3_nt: TGTGCCAGCAACCCCCTGAGGGGGCCTGGCACCGGGGAGCTGTTTTTT
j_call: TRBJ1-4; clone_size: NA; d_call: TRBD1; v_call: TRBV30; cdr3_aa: CAWRRQGGEKLFF; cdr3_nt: TGTGCCTGGAGACGACAGGGGGGGGAAAAACTGTTTTTT
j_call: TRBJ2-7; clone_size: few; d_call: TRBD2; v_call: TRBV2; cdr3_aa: CASRRAAGAHYEQYF; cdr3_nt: TGTGCCAGCCGGAGGGCAGCGGGAGCTCACTACGAGCAGTACTTC
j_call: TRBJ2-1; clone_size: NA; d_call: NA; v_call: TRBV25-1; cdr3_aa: CASTMGASYNEQFF; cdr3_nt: TGTGCCAGCACCATGGGGGCGTCCTACAATGAGCAGTTCTTC
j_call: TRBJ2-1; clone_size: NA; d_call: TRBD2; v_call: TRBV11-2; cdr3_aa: CASSLVGGALNEQFF; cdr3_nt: TGTGCCAGCAGCCTAGTGGGAGGGGCGCTCAATGAGCAGTTCTTC
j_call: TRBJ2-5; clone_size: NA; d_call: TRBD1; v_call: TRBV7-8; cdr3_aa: CASSPNGGQSQETQYF; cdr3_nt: TGTGCCAGCAGCCCGAATGGGGGACAGTCCCAAGAGACCCAGTACTTC
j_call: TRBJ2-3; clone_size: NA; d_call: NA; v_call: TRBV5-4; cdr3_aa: CASSGGSDPDTQYF; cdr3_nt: TGTGCCAGCAGCGGGGGGAGCGACCCAGATACGCAGTATTTT
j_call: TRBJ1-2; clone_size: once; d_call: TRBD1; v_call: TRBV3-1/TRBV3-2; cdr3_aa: CASSQGGTGSGYTF; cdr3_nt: TGTGCCAGCAGCCAGGGCGGGACAGGCTCTGGCTACACCTTC